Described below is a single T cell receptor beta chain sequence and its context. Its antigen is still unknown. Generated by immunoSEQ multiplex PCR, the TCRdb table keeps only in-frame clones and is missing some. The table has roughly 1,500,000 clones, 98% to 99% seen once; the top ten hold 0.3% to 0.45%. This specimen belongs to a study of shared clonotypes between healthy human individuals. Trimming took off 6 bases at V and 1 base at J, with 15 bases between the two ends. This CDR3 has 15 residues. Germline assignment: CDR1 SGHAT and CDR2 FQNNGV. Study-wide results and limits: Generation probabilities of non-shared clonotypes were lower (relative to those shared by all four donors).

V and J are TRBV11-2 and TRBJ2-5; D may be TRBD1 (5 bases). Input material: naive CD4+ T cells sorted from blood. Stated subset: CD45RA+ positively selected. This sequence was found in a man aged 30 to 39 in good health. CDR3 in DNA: TGTGCCAGCAGTGATCAAGGGCAGGGCCAAGAGACCCAGTACTTC. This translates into CASSDQGQGQETQYF.